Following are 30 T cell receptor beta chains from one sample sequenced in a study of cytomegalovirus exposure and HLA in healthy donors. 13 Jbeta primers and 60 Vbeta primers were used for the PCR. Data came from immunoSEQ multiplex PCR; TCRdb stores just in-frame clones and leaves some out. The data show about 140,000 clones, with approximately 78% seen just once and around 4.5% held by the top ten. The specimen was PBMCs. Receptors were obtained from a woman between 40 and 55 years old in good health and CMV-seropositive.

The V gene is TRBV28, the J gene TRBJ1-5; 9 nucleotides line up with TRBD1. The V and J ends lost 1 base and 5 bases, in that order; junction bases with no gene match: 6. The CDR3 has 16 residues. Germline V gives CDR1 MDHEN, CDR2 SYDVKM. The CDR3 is CASSLLDRGMYQPQHF. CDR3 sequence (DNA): TGTGCCAGCAGTTTATTGGACAGGGGTATGTATCAGCCCCAGCATTTT.

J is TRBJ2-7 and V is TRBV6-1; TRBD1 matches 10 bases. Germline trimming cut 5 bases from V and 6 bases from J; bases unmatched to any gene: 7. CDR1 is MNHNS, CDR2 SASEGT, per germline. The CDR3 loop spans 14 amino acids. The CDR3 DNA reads TGTGCCAGCAGTTATATGGGACAGGGGAGCGAGCAGTACTTC. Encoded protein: CASSYMGQGSEQYF.

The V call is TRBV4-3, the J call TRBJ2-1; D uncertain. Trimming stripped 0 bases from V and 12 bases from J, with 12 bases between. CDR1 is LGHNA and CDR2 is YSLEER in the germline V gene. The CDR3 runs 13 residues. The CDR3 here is CASSQEGESRQFF. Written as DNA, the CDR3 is TGCGCCAGCAGCCAAGAGGGCGAGTCCCGGCAGTTCTTC.

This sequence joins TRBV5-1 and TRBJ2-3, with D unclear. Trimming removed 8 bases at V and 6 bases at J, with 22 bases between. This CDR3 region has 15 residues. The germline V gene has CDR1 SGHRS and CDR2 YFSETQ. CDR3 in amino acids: CASSSRSIEMDTQYF. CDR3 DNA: TGCGCCAGTTCCTCTAGATCAATTGAAATGGATACGCAGTATTTT.

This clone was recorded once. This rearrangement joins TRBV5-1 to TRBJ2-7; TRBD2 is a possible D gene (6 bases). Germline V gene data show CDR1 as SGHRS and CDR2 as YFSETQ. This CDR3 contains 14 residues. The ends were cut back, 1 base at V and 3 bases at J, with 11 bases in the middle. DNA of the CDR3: TGCGCCAGCAGCTTGAGGGGCGGGGACTACGAGCAGTACTTC. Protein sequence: CASSLRGGDYEQYF. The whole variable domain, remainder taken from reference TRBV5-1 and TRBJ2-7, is KAGVTQTPRYLIKTRGQQVTLSCSPISGHRSVSWYQQTPGQGLQFLFEYFSETQRNKGNFPGRFSGRQFSNSRSEMNVSTLELGDSALYLCASSLRGGDYEQYFGPGTRLTVT.

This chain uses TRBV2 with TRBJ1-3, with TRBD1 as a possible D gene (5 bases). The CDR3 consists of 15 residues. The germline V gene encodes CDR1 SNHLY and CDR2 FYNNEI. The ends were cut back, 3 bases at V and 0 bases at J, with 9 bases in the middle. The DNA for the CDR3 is TGTGCCAGCAGTGATGGGGCTCTCTCTGGAAACACCATATATTTT. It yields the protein CASSDGALSGNTIYF.

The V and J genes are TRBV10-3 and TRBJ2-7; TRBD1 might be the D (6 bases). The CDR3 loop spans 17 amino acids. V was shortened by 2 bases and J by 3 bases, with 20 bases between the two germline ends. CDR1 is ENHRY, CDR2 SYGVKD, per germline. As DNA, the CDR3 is TGTGCCATCAGTGAGCAAGGTTTCGGGACACCGAACTACGAGCAGTACTTC. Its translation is CAISEQGFGTPNYEQYF.

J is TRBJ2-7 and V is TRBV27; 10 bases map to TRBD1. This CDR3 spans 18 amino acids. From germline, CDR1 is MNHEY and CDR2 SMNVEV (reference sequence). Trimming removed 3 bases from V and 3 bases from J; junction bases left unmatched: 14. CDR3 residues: CASSLRGDRGSAHYEQYF. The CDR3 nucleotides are TGTGCCAGCAGTTTGCGTGGGGACAGGGGATCTGCCCACTACGAGCAGTACTTC.

DNA for the CDR3: TGTGCCAGCAGTACGCCGGGACAGGGCTACGAGCAGTACTTC. Its translation: CASSTPGQGYEQYF. The chain is built from TRBV6-5 and TRBJ2-5; 9 nucleotides line up with TRBD1. The J call may be wrong; the DNA end is better matched by TRBJ2-7. Germline V gene sequence: CDR1 MNHEY, CDR2 SVGAGI. This CDR3 has 14 residues.

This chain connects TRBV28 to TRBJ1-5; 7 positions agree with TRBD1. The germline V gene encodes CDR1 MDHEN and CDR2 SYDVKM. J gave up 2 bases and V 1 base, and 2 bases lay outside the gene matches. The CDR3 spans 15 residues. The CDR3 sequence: CASSLYGTGNQPQHF. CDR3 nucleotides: TGTGCCAGCAGTTTATATGGGACAGGCAATCAGCCCCAGCATTTT.

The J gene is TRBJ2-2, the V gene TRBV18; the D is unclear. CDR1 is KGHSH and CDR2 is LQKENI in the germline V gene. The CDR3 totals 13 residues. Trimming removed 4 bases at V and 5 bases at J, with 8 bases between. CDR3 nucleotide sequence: TGTGCCAGCTCACGGGCCACTACCGGGGAGCTGTTTTTT. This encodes CASSRATTGELFF. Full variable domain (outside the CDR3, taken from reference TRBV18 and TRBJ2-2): NAGVMQNPRHLVRRRGQEARLRCSPMKGHSHVYWYRQLPEEGLKFMVYLQKENIIDESGMPKERFSAEFPKEGPSILRIQQVVRGDSAAYFCASSRATTGELFFGEGSRLTVL.

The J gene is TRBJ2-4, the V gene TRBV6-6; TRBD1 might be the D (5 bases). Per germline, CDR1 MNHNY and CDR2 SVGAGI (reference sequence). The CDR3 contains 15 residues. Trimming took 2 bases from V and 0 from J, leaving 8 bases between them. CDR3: CASSYGRAAKNIQYF. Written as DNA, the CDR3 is TGTGCCAGCAGTTACGGCAGGGCAGCCAAAAACATTCAGTACTTC.

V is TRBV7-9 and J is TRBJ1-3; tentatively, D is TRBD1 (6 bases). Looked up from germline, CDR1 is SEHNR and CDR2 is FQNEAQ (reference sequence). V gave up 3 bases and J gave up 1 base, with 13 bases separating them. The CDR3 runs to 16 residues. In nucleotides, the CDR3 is TGTGCCAGCAGCTTCCAGGGGTCTAAATCTGGAAACACCATATATTTT. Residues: CASSFQGSKSGNTIYF. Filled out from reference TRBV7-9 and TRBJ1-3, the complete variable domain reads DTGVSQNPRHKITKRGQNVTFRCDPISEHNRLYWYRQTLGQGPEFLTYFQNEAQLEKSRLLSDRFSAERPKGSFSTLEIQRTEQGDSAMYLCASSFQGSKSGNTIYFGEGSWLTVV.

CDR3 coding DNA: TGTGCCAGCCACGGGCCTAGCGGGTGGGGAGATACGCAGTATTTT. Translation: CASHGPSGWGDTQYF. The chain couples TRBV7-9 to TRBJ2-3; TRBD2 matches 8 bases. Germline CDR1 reads SEHNR; CDR2 reads FQNEAQ (reference sequence). The CDR3 runs to 15 residues. V was clipped by 8 bases and J by 5 bases; unmatched bases: 12.

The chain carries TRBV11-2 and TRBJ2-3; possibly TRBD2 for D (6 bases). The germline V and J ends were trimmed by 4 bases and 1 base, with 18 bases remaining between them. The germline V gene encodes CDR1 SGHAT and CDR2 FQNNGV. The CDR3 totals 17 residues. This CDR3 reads CASSSRVTSRRTDTQYF. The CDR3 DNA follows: TGTGCCAGCAGCTCTAGAGTAACTAGCCGACGCACAGATACGCAGTATTTT.

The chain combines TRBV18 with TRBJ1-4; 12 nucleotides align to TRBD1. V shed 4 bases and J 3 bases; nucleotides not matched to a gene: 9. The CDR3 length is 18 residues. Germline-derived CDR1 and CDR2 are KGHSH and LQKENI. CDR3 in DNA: TGTGCCAGCTCACTAACCGGGACAGGGGGCGCGGCTAATGAAAAACTGTTTTTT. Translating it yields CASSLTGTGGAANEKLFF.

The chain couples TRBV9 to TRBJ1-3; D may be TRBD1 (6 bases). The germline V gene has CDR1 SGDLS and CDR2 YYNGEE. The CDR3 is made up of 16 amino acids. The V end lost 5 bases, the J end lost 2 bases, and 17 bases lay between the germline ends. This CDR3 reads CASSDQIAGAGNTIYF. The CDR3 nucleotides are TGTGCCAGCAGTGACCAGATCGCAGGGGCTGGAAACACCATATATTTT. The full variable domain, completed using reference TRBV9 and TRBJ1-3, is DSGVTQTPKHLITATGQRVTLRCSPRSGDLSVYWYQQSLDQGLQFLIQYYNGEERAKGNILERFSAQQFPDLHSELNLSSLELGDSALYFCASSDQIAGAGNTIYFGEGSWLTVV.

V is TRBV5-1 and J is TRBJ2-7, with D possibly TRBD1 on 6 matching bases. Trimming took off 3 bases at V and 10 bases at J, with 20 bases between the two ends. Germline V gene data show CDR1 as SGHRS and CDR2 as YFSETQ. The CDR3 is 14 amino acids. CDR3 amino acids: CASSSNLQGADQYF. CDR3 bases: TGCGCCAGCAGCTCAAACTTACAGGGTGCGGATCAGTACTTC.

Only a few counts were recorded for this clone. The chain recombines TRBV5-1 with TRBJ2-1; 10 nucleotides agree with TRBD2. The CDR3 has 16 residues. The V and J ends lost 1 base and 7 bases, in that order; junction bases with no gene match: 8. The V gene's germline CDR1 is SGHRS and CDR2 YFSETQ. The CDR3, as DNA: TGCGCCAGCAGCTTGAACGAACTAGCGGGAAAGAATGAGCAGTTCTTC. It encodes CASSLNELAGKNEQFF.

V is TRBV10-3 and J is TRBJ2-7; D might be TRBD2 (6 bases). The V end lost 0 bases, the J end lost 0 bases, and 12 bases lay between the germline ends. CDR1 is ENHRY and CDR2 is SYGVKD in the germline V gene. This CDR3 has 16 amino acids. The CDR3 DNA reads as TGTGCCATCAGTGAGTCAGGACGGGAGTCCTCCTACGAGCAGTACTTC. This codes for CAISESGRESSYEQYF.

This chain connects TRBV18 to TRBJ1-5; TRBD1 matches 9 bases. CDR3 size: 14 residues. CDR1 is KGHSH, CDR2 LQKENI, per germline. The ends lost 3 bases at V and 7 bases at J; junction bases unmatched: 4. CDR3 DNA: TGTGCCAGCTCACCGGGGACAGGGAAACAGCCCCAGCATTTT. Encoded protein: CASSPGTGKQPQHF.

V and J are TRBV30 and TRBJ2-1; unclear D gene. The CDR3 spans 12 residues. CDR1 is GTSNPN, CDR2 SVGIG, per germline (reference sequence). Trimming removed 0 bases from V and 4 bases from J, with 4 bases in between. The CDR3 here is CAWSVRYNEQFF. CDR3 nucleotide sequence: TGTGCCTGGAGTGTTCGGTACAATGAGCAGTTCTTC.

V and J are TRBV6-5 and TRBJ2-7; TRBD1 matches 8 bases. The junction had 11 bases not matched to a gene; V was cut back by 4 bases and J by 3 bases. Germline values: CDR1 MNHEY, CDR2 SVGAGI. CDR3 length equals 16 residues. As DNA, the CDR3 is TGTGCCAGCAGTTTGAGGACAGGGAGGAATTTCTACGAGCAGTACTTC. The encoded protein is CASSLRTGRNFYEQYF.

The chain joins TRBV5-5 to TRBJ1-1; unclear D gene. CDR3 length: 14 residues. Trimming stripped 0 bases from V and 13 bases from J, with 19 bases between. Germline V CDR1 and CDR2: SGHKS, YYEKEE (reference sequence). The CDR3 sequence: CASSLVTEIQKDFF. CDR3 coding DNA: TGTGCCAGCAGCTTGGTAACAGAAATTCAGAAGGATTTCTTT.

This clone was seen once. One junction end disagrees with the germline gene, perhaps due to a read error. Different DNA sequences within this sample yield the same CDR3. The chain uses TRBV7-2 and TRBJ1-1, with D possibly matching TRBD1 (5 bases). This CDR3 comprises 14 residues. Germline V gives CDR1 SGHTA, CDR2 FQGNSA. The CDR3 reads CASSLRQTNTEAFF. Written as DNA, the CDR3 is TGCGCCAGCAGCTTAAGACAGACGAACACTGAAGCTTTCTTT.

The CDR3 DNA sequence: TGTGCCAGCTCACCCACAGGGTCCTACGAGCAGTACTTC. Amino acids: CASSPTGSYEQYF. The genes are TRBV28 and TRBJ2-7; weak D call: TRBD1 (6 bases). The CDR3 length is 13 residues. From germline, CDR1 is MDHEN and CDR2 SYDVKM. Trimming removed 8 bases from V and 1 base from J, with 12 bases in between.

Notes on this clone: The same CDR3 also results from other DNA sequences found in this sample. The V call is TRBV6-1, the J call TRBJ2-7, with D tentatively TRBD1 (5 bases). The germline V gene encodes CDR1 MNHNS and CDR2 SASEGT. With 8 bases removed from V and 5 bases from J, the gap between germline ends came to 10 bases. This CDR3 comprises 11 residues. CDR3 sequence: CASGADHEQYF. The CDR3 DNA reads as TGTGCCAGCGGGGCCGACCACGAGCAGTACTTC.

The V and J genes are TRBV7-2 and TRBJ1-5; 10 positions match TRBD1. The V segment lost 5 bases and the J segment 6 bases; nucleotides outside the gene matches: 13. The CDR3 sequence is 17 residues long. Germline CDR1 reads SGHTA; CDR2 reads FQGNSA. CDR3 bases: TGTGCCAGCAGCCGTTCCGGGACAGGGGTTGTTGGTCAGCCCCAGCATTTT. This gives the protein CASSRSGTGVVGQPQHF.

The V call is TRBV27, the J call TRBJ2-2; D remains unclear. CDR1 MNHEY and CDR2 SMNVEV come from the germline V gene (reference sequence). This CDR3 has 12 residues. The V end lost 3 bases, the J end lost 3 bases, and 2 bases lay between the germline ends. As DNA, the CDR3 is TGTGCCAGCAGTTTCTACACCGGGGAGCTGTTTTTT. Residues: CASSFYTGELFF.

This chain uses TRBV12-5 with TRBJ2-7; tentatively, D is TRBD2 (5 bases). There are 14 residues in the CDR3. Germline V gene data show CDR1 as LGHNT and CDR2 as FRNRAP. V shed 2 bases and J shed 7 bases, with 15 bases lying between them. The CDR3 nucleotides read TGTGCTAGTGGTTTGAAGGGCCGCCCGGGAGAGCAGTACTTC. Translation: CASGLKGRPGEQYF.